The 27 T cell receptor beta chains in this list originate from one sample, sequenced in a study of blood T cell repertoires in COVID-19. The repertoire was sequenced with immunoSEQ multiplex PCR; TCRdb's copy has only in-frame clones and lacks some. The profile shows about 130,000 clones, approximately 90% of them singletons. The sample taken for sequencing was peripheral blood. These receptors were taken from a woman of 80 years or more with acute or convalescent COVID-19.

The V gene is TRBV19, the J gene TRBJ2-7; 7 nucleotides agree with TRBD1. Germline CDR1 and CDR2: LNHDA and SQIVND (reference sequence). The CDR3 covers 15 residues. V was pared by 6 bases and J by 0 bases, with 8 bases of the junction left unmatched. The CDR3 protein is CASRRDSLSSYEQYF. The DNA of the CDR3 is TGTGCCAGTAGACGGGACAGCCTAAGCTCCTACGAGCAGTACTTC.

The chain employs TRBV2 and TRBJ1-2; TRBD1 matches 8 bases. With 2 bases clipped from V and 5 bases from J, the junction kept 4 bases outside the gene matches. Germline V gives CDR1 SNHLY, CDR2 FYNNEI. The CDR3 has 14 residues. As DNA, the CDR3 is TGTGCCAGCAGTGAACCCCGGACAGGGTATGGCTACACCTTC. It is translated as CASSEPRTGYGYTF.

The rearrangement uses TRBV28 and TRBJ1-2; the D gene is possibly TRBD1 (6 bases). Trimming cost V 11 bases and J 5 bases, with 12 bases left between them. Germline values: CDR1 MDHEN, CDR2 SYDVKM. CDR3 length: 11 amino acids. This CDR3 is CASGTLYGYTF. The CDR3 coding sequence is TGTGCCTCCGGGACATTATATGGCTACACCTTC.

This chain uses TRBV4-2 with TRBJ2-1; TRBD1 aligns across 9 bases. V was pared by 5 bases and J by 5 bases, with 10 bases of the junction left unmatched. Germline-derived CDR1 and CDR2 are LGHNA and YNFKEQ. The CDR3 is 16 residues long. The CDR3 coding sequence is TGTGCCAGCAGCGAAACCGGGACAGGGTCCAACAATGAGCAGTTCTTC. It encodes CASSETGTGSNNEQFF.

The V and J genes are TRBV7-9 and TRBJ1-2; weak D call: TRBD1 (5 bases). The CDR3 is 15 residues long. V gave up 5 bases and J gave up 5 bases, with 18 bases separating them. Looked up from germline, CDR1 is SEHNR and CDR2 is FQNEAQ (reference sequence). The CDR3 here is CASSARGGGAYGYTF. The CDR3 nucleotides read TGTGCCAGCAGCGCGCGGGGTGGAGGGGCTTATGGCTACACCTTC.

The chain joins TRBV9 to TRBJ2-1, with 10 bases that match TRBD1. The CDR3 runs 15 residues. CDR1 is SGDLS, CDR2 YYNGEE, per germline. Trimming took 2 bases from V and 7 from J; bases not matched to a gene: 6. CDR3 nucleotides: TGTGCCAGCAGCGTCCTACCGGGACAGGGGAATGAGCAGTTCTTC. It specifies CASSVLPGQGNEQFF.

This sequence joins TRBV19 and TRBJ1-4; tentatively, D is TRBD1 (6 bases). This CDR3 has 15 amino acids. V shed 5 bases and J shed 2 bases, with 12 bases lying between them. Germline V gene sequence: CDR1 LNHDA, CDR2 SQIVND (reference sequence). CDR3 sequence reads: CASSLNRVTNEKLFF. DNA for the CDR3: TGTGCCAGTAGTCTCAACAGGGTTACTAATGAAAAACTGTTTTTT.

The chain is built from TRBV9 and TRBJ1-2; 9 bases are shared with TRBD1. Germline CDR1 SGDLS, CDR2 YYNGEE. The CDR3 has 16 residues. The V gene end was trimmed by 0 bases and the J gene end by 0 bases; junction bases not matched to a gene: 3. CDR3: CASSVAGQGPNYGYTF. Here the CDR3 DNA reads TGTGCCAGCAGCGTAGCGGGACAGGGACCTAACTATGGCTACACCTTC.

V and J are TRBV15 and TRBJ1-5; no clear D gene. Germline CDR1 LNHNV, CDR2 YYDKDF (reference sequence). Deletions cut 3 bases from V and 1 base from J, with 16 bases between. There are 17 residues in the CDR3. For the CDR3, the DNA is TGTGCCACCAGCAGTAGTTCCTCCTCTAAGAGCAATCAGCCCCAGCATTTT. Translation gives CATSSSSSSKSNQPQHF.

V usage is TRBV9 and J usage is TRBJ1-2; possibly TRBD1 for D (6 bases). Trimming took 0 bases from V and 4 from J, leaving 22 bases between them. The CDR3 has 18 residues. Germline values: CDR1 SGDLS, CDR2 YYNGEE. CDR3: CASSVGPNKGGQAYGYTF. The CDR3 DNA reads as TGTGCCAGCAGCGTAGGCCCGAATAAAGGGGGTCAAGCCTATGGCTACACCTTC.

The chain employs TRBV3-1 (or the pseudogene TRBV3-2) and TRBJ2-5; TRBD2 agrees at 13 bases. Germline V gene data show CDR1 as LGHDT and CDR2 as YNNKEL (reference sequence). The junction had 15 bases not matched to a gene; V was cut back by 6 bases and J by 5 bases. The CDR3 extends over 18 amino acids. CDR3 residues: CASSLVGLAGVQGETQYF. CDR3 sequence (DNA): TGTGCCAGCAGTCTTGTTGGACTAGCGGGGGTTCAGGGGGAGACCCAGTACTTC.

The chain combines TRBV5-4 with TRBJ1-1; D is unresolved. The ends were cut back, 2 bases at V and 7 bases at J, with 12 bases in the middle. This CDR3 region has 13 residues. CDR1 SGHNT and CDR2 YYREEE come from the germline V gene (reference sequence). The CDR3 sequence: CASSFGREGEAFF. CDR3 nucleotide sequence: TGTGCCAGCAGCTTCGGGCGAGAGGGTGAAGCTTTCTTT.

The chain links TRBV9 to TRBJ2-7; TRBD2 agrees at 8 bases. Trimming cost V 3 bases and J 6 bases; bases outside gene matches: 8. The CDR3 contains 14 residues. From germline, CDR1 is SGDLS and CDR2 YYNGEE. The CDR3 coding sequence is TGTGCCAGCAGCGGACCGGGACTAGTTAGCGAGCAGTACTTC. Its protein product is CASSGPGLVSEQYF. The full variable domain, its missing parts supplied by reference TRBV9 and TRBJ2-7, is DSGVTQTPKHLITATGQRVTLRCSPRSGDLSVYWYQQSLDQGLQFLIQYYNGEERAKGNILERFSAQQFPDLHSELNLSSLELGDSALYFCASSGPGLVSEQYFGPGTRLTVT.

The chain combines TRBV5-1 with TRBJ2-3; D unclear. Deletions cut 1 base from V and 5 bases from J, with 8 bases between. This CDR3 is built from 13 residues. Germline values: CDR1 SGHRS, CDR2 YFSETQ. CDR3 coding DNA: TGCGCCAGCAGCTTGTCCAGGATAGATACGCAGTATTTT. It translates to CASSLSRIDTQYF.

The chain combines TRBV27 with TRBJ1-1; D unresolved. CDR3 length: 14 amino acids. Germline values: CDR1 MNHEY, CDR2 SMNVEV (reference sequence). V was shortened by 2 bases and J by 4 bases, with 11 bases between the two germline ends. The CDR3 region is CASSLVPGGTEAFF. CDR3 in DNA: TGTGCCAGCAGTTTAGTTCCCGGAGGCACTGAAGCTTTCTTT.

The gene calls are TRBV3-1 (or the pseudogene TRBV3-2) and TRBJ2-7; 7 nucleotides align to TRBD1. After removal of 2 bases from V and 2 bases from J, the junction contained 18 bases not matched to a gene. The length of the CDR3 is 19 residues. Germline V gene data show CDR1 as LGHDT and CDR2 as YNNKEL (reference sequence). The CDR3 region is CASSQSFGYMRDRPYEQYF. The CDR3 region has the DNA TGTGCCAGCAGCCAAAGTTTTGGGTATATGAGGGACAGACCCTACGAGCAGTACTTC.

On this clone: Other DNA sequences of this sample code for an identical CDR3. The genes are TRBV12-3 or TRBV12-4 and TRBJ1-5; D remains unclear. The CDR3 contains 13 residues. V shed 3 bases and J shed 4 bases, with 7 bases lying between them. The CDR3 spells CASSLAGNQPQHF. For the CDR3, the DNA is TGTGCCAGCAGTTTGGCCGGGAATCAGCCCCAGCATTTT.

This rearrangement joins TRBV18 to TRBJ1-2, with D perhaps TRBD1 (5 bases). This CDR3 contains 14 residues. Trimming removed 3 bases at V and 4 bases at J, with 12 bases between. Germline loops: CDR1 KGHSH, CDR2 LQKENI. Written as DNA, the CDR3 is TGTGCCAGCTCACCGGAGGGGCTAAGCTATGGCTACACCTTC. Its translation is CASSPEGLSYGYTF.

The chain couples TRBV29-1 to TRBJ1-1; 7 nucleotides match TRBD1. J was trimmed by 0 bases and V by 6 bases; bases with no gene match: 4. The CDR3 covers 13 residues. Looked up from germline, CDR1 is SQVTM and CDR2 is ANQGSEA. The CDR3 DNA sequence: TGCAGCGTCTTACAGGGGATGAACACTGAAGCTTTCTTT. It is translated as CSVLQGMNTEAFF.

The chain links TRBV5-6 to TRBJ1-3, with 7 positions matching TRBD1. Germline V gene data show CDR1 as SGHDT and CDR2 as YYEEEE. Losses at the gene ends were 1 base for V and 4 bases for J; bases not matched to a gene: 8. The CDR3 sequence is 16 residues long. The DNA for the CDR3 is TGTGCCAGCAGCTTGAGAGGGACAGCCATCGGAAACACCATATATTTT. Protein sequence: CASSLRGTAIGNTIYF.

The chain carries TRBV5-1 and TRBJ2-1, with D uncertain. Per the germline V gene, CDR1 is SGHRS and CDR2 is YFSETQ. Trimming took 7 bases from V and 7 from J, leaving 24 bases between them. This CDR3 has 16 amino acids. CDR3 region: CASCRDYPPSSNEQFF. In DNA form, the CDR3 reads TGCGCCAGCTGCCGAGATTACCCTCCTTCGTCAAATGAGCAGTTCTTC. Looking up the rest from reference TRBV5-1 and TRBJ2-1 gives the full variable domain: KAGVTQTPRYLIKTRGQQVTLSCSPISGHRSVSWYQQTPGQGLQFLFEYFSETQRNKGNFPGRFSGRQFSNSRSEMNVSTLELGDSALYLCASCRDYPPSSNEQFFGPGTRLTVL.

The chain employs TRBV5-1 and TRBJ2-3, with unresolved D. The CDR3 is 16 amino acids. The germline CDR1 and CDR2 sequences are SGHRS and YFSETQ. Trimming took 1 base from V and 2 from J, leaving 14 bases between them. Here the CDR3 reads CASSLRLEAYTDTQYF. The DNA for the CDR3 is TGCGCCAGCAGCTTGCGTCTAGAGGCCTACACAGATACGCAGTATTTT. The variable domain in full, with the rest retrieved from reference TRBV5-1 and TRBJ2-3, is KAGVTQTPRYLIKTRGQQVTLSCSPISGHRSVSWYQQTPGQGLQFLFEYFSETQRNKGNFPGRFSGRQFSNSRSEMNVSTLELGDSALYLCASSLRLEAYTDTQYFGPGTRLTVL.

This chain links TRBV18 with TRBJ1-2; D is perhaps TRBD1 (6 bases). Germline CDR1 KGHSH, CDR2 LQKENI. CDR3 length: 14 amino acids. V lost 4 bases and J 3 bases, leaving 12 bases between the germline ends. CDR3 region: CASSRSGADYGYTF. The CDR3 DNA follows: TGTGCCAGCTCACGCTCAGGGGCTGACTATGGCTACACCTTC.

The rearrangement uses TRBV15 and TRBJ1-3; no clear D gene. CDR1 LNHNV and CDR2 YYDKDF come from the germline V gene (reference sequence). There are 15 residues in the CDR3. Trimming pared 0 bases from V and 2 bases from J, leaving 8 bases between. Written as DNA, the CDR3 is TGTGCCACCAGCAGAGATTGGCTGACTGGAAACACCATATATTTT. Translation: CATSRDWLTGNTIYF. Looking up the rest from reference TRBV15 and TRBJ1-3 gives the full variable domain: DAMVIQNPRYQVTQFGKPVTLSCSQTLNHNVMYWYQQKSSQAPKLLFHYYDKDFNNEADTPDNFQSRRPNTSFCFLDIRSPGLGDTAMYLCATSRDWLTGNTIYFGEGSWLTVV.

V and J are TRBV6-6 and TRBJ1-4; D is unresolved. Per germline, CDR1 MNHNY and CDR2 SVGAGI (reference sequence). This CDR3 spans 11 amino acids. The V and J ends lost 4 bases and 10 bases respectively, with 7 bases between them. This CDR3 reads CASSSEGKLFF. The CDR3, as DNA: TGTGCCAGCAGTTCAGAGGGAAAACTGTTTTTT.

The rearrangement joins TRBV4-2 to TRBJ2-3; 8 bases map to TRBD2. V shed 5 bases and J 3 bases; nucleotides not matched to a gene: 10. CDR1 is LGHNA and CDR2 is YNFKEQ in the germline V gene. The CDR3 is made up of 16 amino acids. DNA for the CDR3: TGTGCCAGCAGCGAACAGCTACGGGGGGGAACAGATACGCAGTATTTT. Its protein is CASSEQLRGGTDTQYF.

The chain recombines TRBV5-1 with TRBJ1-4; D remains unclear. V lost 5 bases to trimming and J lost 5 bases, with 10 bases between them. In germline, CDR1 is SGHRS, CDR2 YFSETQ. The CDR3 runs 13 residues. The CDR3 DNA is TGCGCCAGCAGAACGGGTTCGAATGAAAAACTGTTTTTT. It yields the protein CASRTGSNEKLFF.